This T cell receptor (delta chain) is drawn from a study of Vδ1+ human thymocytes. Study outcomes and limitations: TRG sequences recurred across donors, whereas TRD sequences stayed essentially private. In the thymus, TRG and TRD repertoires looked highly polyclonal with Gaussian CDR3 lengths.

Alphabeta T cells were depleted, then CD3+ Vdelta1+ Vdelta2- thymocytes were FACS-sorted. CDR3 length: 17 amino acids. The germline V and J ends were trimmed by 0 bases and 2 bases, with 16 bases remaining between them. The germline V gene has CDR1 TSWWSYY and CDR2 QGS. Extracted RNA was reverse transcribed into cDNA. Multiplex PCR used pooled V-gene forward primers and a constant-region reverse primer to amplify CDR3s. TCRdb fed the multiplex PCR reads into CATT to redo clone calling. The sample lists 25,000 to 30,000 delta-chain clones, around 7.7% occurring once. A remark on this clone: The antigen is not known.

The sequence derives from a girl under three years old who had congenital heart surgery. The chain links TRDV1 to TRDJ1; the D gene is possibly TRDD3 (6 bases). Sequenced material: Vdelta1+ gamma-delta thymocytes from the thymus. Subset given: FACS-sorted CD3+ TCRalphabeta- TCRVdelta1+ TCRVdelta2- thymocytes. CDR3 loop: CALGELWGLPWTDKLIF. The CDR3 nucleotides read TGTGCTCTTGGGGAACTATGGGGGCTCCCCTGGACCGATAAACTCATCTTT.